The 31 T cell receptor beta chains below were found in one sample sequenced in a study of blood T cell repertoires in COVID-19. Assay: immunoSEQ multiplex PCR; the TCRdb copy retains only in-frame clones and omits some. This table holds around 300,000 clones, around 87% found once. The sequenced sample consisted of peripheral blood. These receptors came from a man aged 50-59 years with active or convalescent COVID-19.

The chain links TRBV12-5 to TRBJ2-3; 7 bases are a match to TRBD2. After removal of 6 bases from V and 6 bases from J, the junction contained 6 bases not matched to a gene. This CDR3 has 13 amino acids. The germline V gene has CDR1 LGHNT and CDR2 FRNRAP. For the CDR3, the DNA is TGTGCTAGTGGCATTTCCGGGGGGGATACGCAGTATTTT. Amino acids: CASGISGGDTQYF.

V gene TRBV24-1 combines with J gene TRBJ1-3; the D gene is possibly TRBD1 (5 bases). The germline V and J ends were trimmed by 7 bases and 4 bases, with 7 bases remaining between them. CDR1 and CDR2 (germline): KGHDR, SFDVKD. CDR3 length: 12 residues. For the CDR3, the DNA is TGTGCCACCAGGAACAGGGGAAACACCATATATTTT. Translating gives CATRNRGNTIYF.

This sequence joins TRBV19 and TRBJ1-4; the D gene is possibly TRBD1 (6 bases). The CDR3 loop spans 15 amino acids. The germline V gene has CDR1 LNHDA and CDR2 SQIVND (reference sequence). The V end lost 9 bases, the J end lost 8 bases, and 22 bases lay between the germline ends. The CDR3 is CASRPDRDNREKLFF. The CDR3 bases are TGTGCCAGCCGACCTGACCGGGACAATCGAGAAAAACTGTTTTTT.

This chain connects TRBV5-1 to TRBJ2-4; 8 bases are a match to TRBD1. This CDR3 contains 14 residues. The ends lost 1 base at V and 6 bases at J; junction bases unmatched: 3. The germline V gene has CDR1 SGHRS and CDR2 YFSETQ. In DNA form, the CDR3 reads TGCGCCAGCAGCTTGAGACAGGGGCTAAACATTCAGTACTTC. Encoded protein: CASSLRQGLNIQYF.

V usage is TRBV18 and J usage is TRBJ1-3; D perhaps matches TRBD1 (5 bases). The CDR3 sequence is 18 residues long. Trimming took 3 bases from V and 1 from J, leaving 19 bases between them. CDR1 and CDR2 from the germline V gene are KGHSH and LQKENI. Here the CDR3 reads CASSPSSGRERSGNTIYF. DNA for the CDR3: TGTGCCAGCTCACCCTCTTCAGGGAGGGAGCGGTCTGGAAACACCATATATTTT.

The chain links TRBV6-5 to TRBJ1-5, with unresolved D. In germline, CDR1 is MNHEY, CDR2 SVGAGI. V was clipped by 7 bases and J by 4 bases, with 11 bases between them. CDR3 size: 13 residues. The CDR3 DNA reads as TGTGCCAGCAACAGTCGCCATAATCAGCCCCAGCATTTT. It specifies CASNSRHNQPQHF.

The chain carries TRBV2 and TRBJ2-5; 8 bases are a match to TRBD1. CDR3 length: 12 residues. The V gene's germline CDR1 is SNHLY and CDR2 FYNNEI. With 7 bases clipped from V and 4 bases from J, the junction kept 2 bases outside the gene matches. CDR3 region: CASKDRAETQYF. CDR3 DNA: TGTGCCAGCAAGGACAGGGCAGAGACCCAGTACTTC.

The chain employs TRBV6-2 or TRBV6-3 and TRBJ1-6, with D uncertain. V was clipped by 2 bases and J by 8 bases, with 4 bases between them. Germline CDR1 MNHEY, CDR2 SVGEGT. The CDR3 sequence is 12 residues long. The CDR3 loop is CASSYPDSPLHF. CDR3 sequence (DNA): TGTGCCAGCAGTTACCCAGATTCACCCCTCCACTTT.

The V gene is TRBV5-3, the J gene TRBJ2-7; TRBD1 aligns across 7 bases. TRBV5-3 is designated an ORF whose function remains uncertain. The length of the CDR3 is 20 residues. The V and J ends lost 4 bases and 2 bases, in that order; junction bases with no gene match: 24. As DNA, the CDR3 is TGTGCCAGAAGCCTGCCGAGAACCGGGACAGAATCCCACAAGACCTACGAGCAGTACTTC. It encodes CARSLPRTGTESHKTYEQYF.

The V call is TRBV5-1, the J call TRBJ2-2; 7 bases are a match to TRBD2. J lost 3 bases, V lost 1 base, and 3 bases had no gene match. CDR1 is SGHRS, CDR2 YFSETQ, per germline. The length of the CDR3 is 15 residues. CDR3 nucleotides: TGCGCCAGCAGCTTGTGGGGAGGGGACACCGGGGAGCTGTTTTTT. It yields the protein CASSLWGGDTGELFF.

V and J are TRBV24-1 and TRBJ1-2; possible D gene TRBD1, 6 bases. CDR3 size: 15 residues. Germline values: CDR1 KGHDR, CDR2 SFDVKD. V lost 4 bases to trimming and J lost 2 bases, with 13 bases between them. The CDR3 DNA reads as TGTGCCACCAGTGACCGCGACAGGCCGAACTATGGCTACACCTTC. It specifies CATSDRDRPNYGYTF.

The V gene is TRBV2, the J gene TRBJ2-5, with D hard to call. The V gene's germline CDR1 is SNHLY and CDR2 FYNNEI. V shed 1 base and J shed 10 bases, with 7 bases lying between them. The CDR3 is 11 amino acids. CDR3 sequence (DNA): TGTGCCAGCAGTGAAGGGCCTCGCCAGTACTTC. Its protein product is CASSEGPRQYF. The full variable domain, in which reference TRBV2 and TRBJ2-5 provide the parts outside the CDR3, is EPEVTQTPSHQVTQMGQEVILRCVPISNHLYFYWYRQILGQKVEFLVSFYNNEISEKSEIFDDQFSVERPDGSNFTLKIRSTKLEDSAMYFCASSEGPRQYFGPGTRLLVL.

This chain connects TRBV7-9 to TRBJ2-5, with D possibly TRBD2 on 6 matching bases. The CDR3 length is 16 residues. Germline CDR1 and CDR2: SEHNR and FQNEAQ (reference sequence). Trimming cost V 0 bases and J 0 bases, with 11 bases left between them. This CDR3 reads CASSLAGGAYQETQYF. The CDR3 DNA reads TGTGCCAGCAGCTTAGCGGGCGGGGCGTACCAAGAGACCCAGTACTTC.

The CDR3 DNA reads TGTGCCAGCAGCGTAGACGGGGACAGCGGAAACACCATATATTTT. It is translated as CASSVDGDSGNTIYF. The chain has TRBV9 and TRBJ1-3, with 7 nucleotides matching TRBD1. CDR3 size: 15 residues. Trimming took 0 bases from V and 4 from J; bases not matched to a gene: 4. CDR1 is SGDLS and CDR2 is YYNGEE in the germline V gene.

The V and J genes are TRBV7-2 and TRBJ2-2; 7 bases agree with TRBD1. V was pared by 6 bases and J by 5 bases, with 6 bases of the junction left unmatched. CDR3 length equals 14 residues. Germline lookup yields CDR1 SGHTA and CDR2 FQGNSA. CDR3 in DNA: TGTGCCAGCAGTTGGGACAGCGTAACCGGGGAGCTGTTTTTT. It specifies CASSWDSVTGELFF.

V and J are TRBV6-2 or TRBV6-3 and TRBJ1-5, with 9 bases aligning to TRBD1. This CDR3 is 14 amino acids long. The germline V gene encodes CDR1 MNHEY and CDR2 SVGEGT. The V gene end was trimmed by 5 bases and the J gene end by 5 bases; junction bases not matched to a gene: 4. This chain's CDR3 is CASSTGQGHQPQHF. CDR3 in DNA: TGTGCCAGCAGTACGGGACAGGGACATCAGCCCCAGCATTTT.

The chain combines TRBV2 with TRBJ2-1; 10 nucleotides line up with TRBD2. V shed 2 bases and J 10 bases; nucleotides not matched to a gene: 5. CDR3 size: 14 residues. Germline V lookup: CDR1 SNHLY, CDR2 FYNNEI. CDR3 region: CASSERETSGEQFF. CDR3 coding DNA: TGTGCCAGCAGTGAAAGGGAGACTAGCGGGGAGCAGTTCTTC.

This sequence joins TRBV19 and TRBJ1-6; 8 bases match TRBD1. The germline CDR1 and CDR2 sequences are LNHDA and SQIVND (reference sequence). The V gene end was trimmed by 4 bases and the J gene end by 7 bases; junction bases not matched to a gene: 3. The CDR3 has 14 residues. The CDR3 spells CASSRDRSNSPLHF. The CDR3 bases are TGTGCCAGTAGTAGGGACAGGTCGAATTCACCCCTCCACTTT.

The V and J genes are TRBV2 and TRBJ1-1; TRBD1 might be the D (5 bases). The V gene lost 5 bases and the J gene lost 7 bases, with 14 bases spanning the gap. CDR1 and CDR2 from the germline V gene are SNHLY and FYNNEI. This CDR3 contains 13 residues. In nucleotides, the CDR3 is TGTGCCAGCAGTCGAAGCACGGGGGTTGAAGCTTTCTTT. It codes for CASSRSTGVEAFF.

This chain uses TRBV3-1 (or the pseudogene TRBV3-2) with TRBJ1-4; maybe TRBD1 (6 bases). CDR1 LGHDT and CDR2 YNNKEL come from the germline V gene (reference sequence). Trimming removed 2 bases from V and 4 bases from J, with 8 bases in between. The length of the CDR3 is 14 residues. The CDR3 DNA follows: TGTGCCAGCAGCCAAAACAGGGTTAATGAAAAACTGTTTTTT. Amino acid sequence: CASSQNRVNEKLFF.

This chain uses TRBV11-2 with TRBJ1-6; 9 bases fit TRBD1. Per the germline V gene, CDR1 is SGHAT and CDR2 is FQNNGV. With V trimmed by 5 bases and J by 8 bases, 7 bases remained unmatched. The CDR3 is 15 residues long. DNA for the CDR3: TGTGCCAGCAGCCTTCGACAGGGGGTGGATTCACCCCTCCACTTT. Its protein is CASSLRQGVDSPLHF.

This chain connects TRBV4-3 to TRBJ2-3; 15 positions match TRBD2. Germline V gene lookup returns CDR1 LGHNA and CDR2 YSLEER. The CDR3 runs to 17 residues. V was pared by 2 bases and J by 5 bases, with 5 bases of the junction left unmatched. The DNA for the CDR3 is TGCGCCAGCAGCCAAAGGACTAGCGGGGGGGCGGTAGATACGCAGTATTTT. Protein sequence: CASSQRTSGGAVDTQYF.

The count of this clone is one. The V gene is TRBV7-2, the J gene TRBJ1-6, with 8 bases identical to TRBD1. Germline CDR1 reads SGHTA; CDR2 reads FQGNSA. The ends lost 6 bases at V and 7 bases at J; junction bases unmatched: 8. The CDR3 spans 15 residues. CDR3 amino acids: CASSLRQGTNSPLHF. The CDR3 DNA is TGTGCCAGCAGTCTGAGACAGGGGACAAATTCACCCCTCCACTTT.

This clone was seen a few times. The CDR3 nucleotides are TGCGCCAGTAGTACTAGCGGACCCTACGAGCAGTACTTC. Amino acids: CASSTSGPYEQYF. This chain joins TRBV10-1 and TRBJ2-7; the match to TRBD2 covers 8 bases. V shed 9 bases and J 2 bases; nucleotides not matched to a gene: 6. There are 13 residues in the CDR3. Germline CDR1 is WNHNN and CDR2 is SYGVQD (reference sequence).

The chain recombines TRBV19 with TRBJ1-4; the match to TRBD1 covers 7 bases. This CDR3 has 15 residues. V gave up 5 bases and J gave up 5 bases; unmatched junction bases: 8. Germline values: CDR1 LNHDA, CDR2 SQIVND (reference sequence). The CDR3 loop is CASSLWDSRNEKLFF. The CDR3, as DNA: TGTGCCAGTAGTCTATGGGACAGTCGAAATGAAAAACTGTTTTTT.

The rearrangement joins TRBV15 to TRBJ1-3, with D possibly being TRBD1 (5 bases). CDR1 and CDR2 (germline): LNHNV, YYDKDF (reference sequence). Deletions cut 3 bases from V and 1 base from J, with 13 bases between. The CDR3 sequence is 16 residues long. CDR3 in amino acids: CATSSGGASSGNTIYF. In DNA, the CDR3 is TGTGCCACCAGCAGTGGAGGGGCATCGTCTGGAAACACCATATATTTT.

The chain links TRBV7-2 to TRBJ2-7; TRBD2 is a possible D gene (5 bases). With 5 bases removed from V and 2 bases from J, the gap between germline ends came to 10 bases. Germline V gene sequence: CDR1 SGHTA, CDR2 FQGNSA. CDR3 size: 13 residues. The CDR3 DNA follows: TGTGCCAGCAGCATTGACTATACCTACGAGCAGTACTTC. Translating gives CASSIDYTYEQYF. Looking up the rest from reference TRBV7-2 and TRBJ2-7 gives the full variable domain: GAGVSQSPSNKVTEKGKDVELRCDPISGHTALYWYRQSLGQGLEFLIYFQGNSAPDKSGLPSDRFSAERTGGSVSTLTIQRTQQEDSAVYLCASSIDYTYEQYFGPGTRLTVT.

The V call is TRBV7-9, the J call TRBJ1-1; D is ambiguous. The V gene lost 5 bases and the J gene lost 1 base, with 14 bases spanning the gap. The CDR3 runs to 15 residues. Germline CDR1 reads SEHNR; CDR2 reads FQNEAQ (reference sequence). This chain's CDR3 is CASSPRSRGNTEAFF. The CDR3 DNA reads as TGTGCCAGCAGCCCCCGGTCCCGGGGGAACACTGAAGCTTTCTTT.

The chain has TRBV4-3 and TRBJ2-7; weak D call: TRBD2 (7 bases). The CDR3 spans 18 residues. Looked up from germline, CDR1 is LGHNA and CDR2 is YSLEER. Trimming took 4 bases from V and 5 from J, leaving 27 bases between them. The CDR3 sequence: CASSPPWGTLANRNEQYF. The CDR3 bases are TGCGCCAGCAGCCCCCCATGGGGGACACTAGCGAATAGGAACGAGCAGTACTTC.

The chain links TRBV5-1 to TRBJ2-3; 10 bases align to TRBD2. The CDR3 spans 15 residues. The ends lost 3 bases at V and 1 base at J; junction bases unmatched: 2. Germline V lookup: CDR1 SGHRS, CDR2 YFSETQ. Here the CDR3 DNA reads TGCGCCAGCAGCTGGGGGACTAGCGGCACAGATACGCAGTATTTT. Encoded protein: CASSWGTSGTDTQYF.

The rearrangement uses TRBV7-9 and TRBJ2-5, with 7 bases fitting TRBD2. Looked up from germline, CDR1 is SEHNR and CDR2 is FQNEAQ (reference sequence). This CDR3 has 12 amino acids. V shed 10 bases, J shed 1 base, and the junction held 3 bases outside the gene matches. CDR3 protein: CATRLAQETQYF. The CDR3, as DNA: TGTGCCACCCGACTAGCCCAAGAGACCCAGTACTTC.